A single sample is the source of the 9 T cell receptor beta chains below, sequenced in a study of T cells in Graves' hyperthyroidism and ophthalmopathy. From RNA transcripts, TCR beta CDR3 regions were amplified. The primer set for the first-round RT-PCR of the TCR CDR3 was HTBI. TCRdb redid the calling of the multiplex PCR reads with MiXCR, one entry per CDR3 protein. The sample records 400,000 to 500,000 distinct CDR3 sequences, 13% to 15% being singletons. The material sequenced was blood. These receptor sequences come from a woman aged 18 to 35 with Graves' hyperthyroidism.

The V and J genes are TRBV12-3 or TRBV12-4 and TRBJ1-5; 8 nucleotides line up with TRBD1. The CDR3 totals 14 residues. The V and J ends lost 6 bases and 4 bases, in that order; junction bases with no gene match: 5. CDR3: CASRRGQVNQPQHF. CDR3 DNA: TGTGCCAGCAGACGGGGACAGGTTAATCAGCCCCAGCATTTT.

This clonotype was recorded at least ten times. The chain links TRBV12-3 or TRBV12-4 to TRBJ2-3, with D unresolved. Between the trimmed V and J ends, which lost 3 bases and 0 bases, there was a span of 13 bases. The CDR3 spans 16 residues. The chain's CDR3 is CASSFQDPASTDTQYF. CDR3 DNA: TGTGCCAGCAGTTTTCAGGACCCAGCTAGCACAGATACGCAGTATTTT.

This clonotype was detected ten times or more. The J gene is TRBJ1-2, the V gene TRBV29-1; 10 bases match TRBD1. The germline gives CDR1 SQVTM, CDR2 ANQGSEA. The CDR3 is 14 amino acids. The J segment lost 4 bases and the V segment lost 6 bases, leaving 8 bases of the junction unmatched. CDR3 region: CSVQAGTGAYGYTF. The CDR3 region has the DNA TGCAGCGTACAAGCCGGGACAGGGGCCTATGGCTACACCTTC.

This clonotype was seen at least ten times. The CDR3 loop is CATGGPTYNEQFF. The DNA of the CDR3 is TGTGCCACCGGGGGCCCCACCTACAATGAGCAGTTCTTC. This chain uses TRBV27 with TRBJ2-1; TRBD1 or TRBD2 may be the D gene (6 bases each). CDR3 length: 13 residues. The germline gives CDR1 MNHEY, CDR2 SMNVEV (reference sequence). The V gene lost 10 bases and the J gene lost 2 bases, with 12 bases spanning the gap.

Ten or more counts support this clonotype. The rearrangement links TRBV12-5 to TRBJ2-5; D is perhaps TRBD1 or TRBD2 (5 bases each). CDR1 is LGHNT, CDR2 FRNRAP, per germline. The CDR3 spans 14 residues. Trimming took 5 bases from V and 5 from J, leaving 15 bases between them. The CDR3 reads CASGPRTGTETQYF. The CDR3 region has the DNA TGTGCTAGTGGTCCAAGGACTGGGACGGAGACCCAGTACTTC. Variable domain in full (rest from reference TRBV12-5 and TRBJ2-5): DARVTQTPRHKVTEMGQEVTMRCQPILGHNTVFWYRQTMMQGLELLAYFRNRAPLDDSGMPKDRFSAEMPDATLATLKIQPSEPRDSAVYFCASGPRTGTETQYFGPGTRLLVL.

The J gene is TRBJ2-2, the V gene TRBV5-8; tentative D call: TRBD1 (6 bases). Trimming shortened V by 3 bases and J by 3 bases, and 15 bases separated the two germline ends. The length of the CDR3 is 16 residues. CDR1 and CDR2 (germline): SGHTS, YDEGEE. The CDR3 protein is CASSSFGNRDTGELFF. CDR3 sequence (DNA): TGTGCCAGCAGCTCTTTTGGAAACAGGGACACCGGGGAGCTGTTTTTT. The full variable domain, completed using reference TRBV5-8 and TRBJ2-2, is EAGVTQSPTHLIKTRGQQATLRCSPISGHTSVYWYQQALGLGLQFLLWYDEGEERNRGNFPPRFSGRQFPNYSSELNVNALELEDSALYLCASSSFGNRDTGELFFGEGSRLTVL.

This clonotype was detected only a few times. The chain has TRBV5-1 and TRBJ2-5; 8 bases are shared with TRBD1. CDR1 and CDR2 (germline): SGHRS, YFSETQ. Trimming at V came to 1 base and at J to 4 bases, leaving 6 bases not matched to a gene. This CDR3 is built from 15 residues. Here the CDR3 reads CASSLLDRAGETQYF. Here the CDR3 DNA reads TGCGCCAGCAGCTTGCTGGACAGGGCGGGAGAGACCCAGTACTTC.

This clonotype appeared many times. The V gene is TRBV2, the J gene TRBJ1-2, with 7 bases aligning to TRBD1. CDR3 size: 15 residues. Unmatched junction bases numbered 7, after V lost 2 bases and J lost 4 bases. Germline values: CDR1 SNHLY, CDR2 FYNNEI. The CDR3 sequence: CASSELSGGGYGYTF. In DNA form, the CDR3 reads TGTGCCAGCAGTGAATTGTCAGGGGGTGGCTATGGCTACACCTTC.

The sample holds many counts of this clonotype. Here the CDR3 DNA reads TGTGCCAGCAGTTTATGGGTAGCGAGGCATACGCAGTATTTT. Its translation is CASSLWVARHTQYF. The chain combines TRBV28 with TRBJ2-3; possibly TRBD2 for D (5 bases). There are 14 residues in the CDR3. Germline assignment: CDR1 MDHEN and CDR2 SYDVKM. Deletions cut 0 bases from V and 7 bases from J, with 11 bases between.